Following are 16 T cell receptor beta chains from one sample sequenced in a study of spatial heterogeneity in lung cancer (dated by TCRdb to about 2019). The library came from 5' RACE. Sequenced using a NextSeq 500. The public reads were reprocessed in TCRdb via fastp at Q25 and MiXCR, keeping in-frame beta chains. Identical CDR3 protein sequences are pooled into one entry, listed with their most common genes and DNA. In this sample the table shows about 120,000 distinct CDR3 sequences, approximately 12% of which occur a single time. The biggest ten clones account for 16% of the sample. Per the publication, the time point label means: blood at routine non-recurrence follow-up after resection. For TCR sequencing, whole RNA was extracted from tumor and nontumor lung tissue, or from cryopreserved PBMC samples, and no cell sorting was done. The sequences come from PBMCs, collected at follow-up. The receptors here all came from a male donor with early-stage non-small cell lung cancer.

This clonotype turned up a few times. V is TRBV3-1 and J is TRBJ2-2, with 10 bases lining up with TRBD2. There are 16 residues in the CDR3. Germline loops: CDR1 LGHDT, CDR2 YNNKEL (reference sequence). V dropped 5 bases and J dropped 7; count of bases not matched to a gene: 10. The CDR3 coding sequence is TGTGCCAGCAGCTCCCGAGGTAGCGGGGGGCACGGGGAGCTGTTTTTT. Amino acid sequence: CASSSRGSGGHGELFF.

Points on this clonotype: A single base separates this from a much larger clone, so it may be a read error. This chain joins TRBV5-6 and TRBJ1-2, with D possibly being TRBD1 (6 bases). CDR3 size: 14 residues. V shed 6 bases and J shed 3 bases, with 15 bases lying between them. The V gene's germline CDR1 is SGHDT and CDR2 YYEEEE. The CDR3: CASNSRDIYYGYTF. In nucleotides, the CDR3 is TGTGCCAGCAATTCCCGGGACATCTACTATGGCTACACCTTC.

This clonotype appeared many times. This chain joins TRBV6-2 or TRBV6-3 and TRBJ1-5; D possibly corresponds to TRBD1 (5 bases). The CDR3 totals 15 residues. With 2 bases removed from V and 2 bases from J, the gap between germline ends came to 10 bases. Germline loops: CDR1 MNHEY, CDR2 SVGEGT. The CDR3 reads CASSYGGSRNQPQHF. The CDR3 coding sequence is TGTGCCAGCAGTTACGGGGGAAGCCGCAATCAGCCCCAGCATTTT.

This chain links TRBV20-1 with TRBJ1-2; D gene ambiguous. The CDR3 is 13 residues long. Germline V gives CDR1 DFQATT, CDR2 SNEGSKA (reference sequence). V was pared by 6 bases and J by 5 bases, with 16 bases between. DNA for the CDR3: TGCAGTGCCCCGGACCAGCCTTCGTATGGCTACACCTTC. This sequence encodes CSAPDQPSYGYTF.

The V and J genes are TRBV9 and TRBJ2-7; 7 bases align to TRBD1. Germline loops: CDR1 SGDLS, CDR2 YYNGEE. This CDR3 has 15 residues. After removal of 2 bases from V and 0 bases from J, the junction contained 5 bases not matched to a gene. This CDR3 reads CASSVGQAFSYEQYF. CDR3 nucleotide sequence: TGTGCCAGCAGCGTCGGACAGGCCTTCTCCTACGAGCAGTACTTC.

This chain uses TRBV27 with TRBJ2-7, with D possibly TRBD2 on 5 matching bases. The V end was cut by 4 bases, the J end by 3 bases, with 7 bases between. Germline V CDR1 and CDR2: MNHEY, SMNVEV (reference sequence). This CDR3 region has 12 residues. Written as DNA, the CDR3 is TGTGCCAGCAGTTCCGGGAACTACGAGCAGTACTTC. This sequence encodes CASSSGNYEQYF.

This clonotype was counted ten times or more. V gene TRBV4-3 combines with J gene TRBJ2-2, with 14 positions matching TRBD2. The V gene's germline CDR1 is LGHNA and CDR2 YSLEER. Trimming took 4 bases from V and 4 from J; bases not matched to a gene: 5. This CDR3 contains 17 residues. CDR3 DNA: TGCGCCAGCAGCCTTGGGACTAGCGGGGGTACCACCGGGGAGCTGTTTTTT. As protein: CASSLGTSGGTTGELFF.

There are many counts of this clonotype. This chain links TRBV4-2 with TRBJ1-2; the D is unclear. The CDR3 loop spans 16 amino acids. Per germline, CDR1 LGHNA and CDR2 YNFKEQ. Trimming stripped 5 bases from V and 0 bases from J, with 16 bases between. The CDR3 coding sequence is TGTGCCAGCAGCAGAACGTTTGATCCGACTAACTATGGCTACACCTTC. Translated: CASSRTFDPTNYGYTF.

This chain connects TRBV5-1 to TRBJ1-1; 7 bases are a match to TRBD1. Germline values: CDR1 SGHRS, CDR2 YFSETQ. The CDR3 contains 16 residues. Germline trimming cut 4 bases from V and 0 bases from J; bases unmatched to any gene: 9. CDR3 sequence (DNA): TGCGCCAGCAGCCTTTCCGCGGGACAGATGAACACTGAAGCTTTCTTT. Amino acid sequence: CASSLSAGQMNTEAFF.

This chain links TRBV27 with TRBJ2-2; the match to TRBD1 covers 8 bases. The V gene's germline CDR1 is MNHEY and CDR2 SMNVEV (reference sequence). After removal of 3 bases from V and 1 base from J, the junction contained 4 bases not matched to a gene. The CDR3 runs 16 residues. This CDR3 is CASSFQTGVNTGELFF. The CDR3 DNA is TGTGCCAGCAGTTTTCAGACAGGGGTGAACACCGGGGAGCTGTTTTTT.

This clonotype was detected a few times. This chain connects TRBV20-1 to TRBJ1-1; D might be TRBD1 (6 bases). The CDR3 has 13 amino acids. Deletions cut 1 base from V and 6 bases from J, with 12 bases between. CDR1 DFQATT and CDR2 SNEGSKA come from the germline V gene (reference sequence). The CDR3 loop is CSARAAGVPEAFF. CDR3 DNA sequence: TGCAGTGCTAGAGCAGCAGGGGTCCCTGAAGCTTTCTTT.

This clonotype was counted between two and nine times. The chain has TRBV6-2 or TRBV6-3 and TRBJ2-3, with D perhaps assigned TRBD1 or TRBD2 (5 bases each). Trimming removed 6 bases from V and 0 bases from J, with 28 bases in between. CDR1 MNHEY and CDR2 SVGEGT come from the germline V gene. This CDR3 has 20 amino acids. As DNA, the CDR3 is TGTGCCAGCAGCGGGATACGATTCGTCCGGGACGGGAAGAGCACAGATACGCAGTATTTT. It codes for CASSGIRFVRDGKSTDTQYF.

This sequence joins TRBV30 and TRBJ1-5, with TRBD1 matching 8 bases. Unmatched junction bases numbered 3, after V lost 5 bases and J lost 6 bases. In germline, CDR1 is GTSNPN, CDR2 SVGIG (reference sequence). This CDR3 region has 12 residues. CDR3 sequence: CAWGQGSQPQHF. CDR3 nucleotides: TGTGCCTGGGGACAGGGAAGTCAGCCCCAGCATTTT.

This rearrangement joins TRBV6-1 to TRBJ2-5, with D possibly being TRBD1 or TRBD2 (5 bases each). V was pared by 6 bases and J by 1 base, with 15 bases between. This CDR3 comprises 15 residues. Germline-derived CDR1 and CDR2 are MNHNS and SASEGT. CDR3 DNA: TGTGCCAGCAGGCCCCTGGGACGGCTCCAAGAGACCCAGTACTTC. Translation gives CASRPLGRLQETQYF.

This clonotype was seen more than once but under ten times. The rearrangement joins TRBV18 to TRBJ1-2; D possibly corresponds to TRBD1 (5 bases). This CDR3 is built from 14 residues. Germline V gene data show CDR1 as KGHSH and CDR2 as LQKENI. Trimming shortened V by 2 bases and J by 0 bases, and 7 bases separated the two germline ends. CDR3 protein: CASSPRDSNYGYTF. The CDR3 region has the DNA TGTGCCAGCTCACCAAGGGACTCTAACTATGGCTACACCTTC. Together with reference TRBV18 and TRBJ1-2, the CDR3 gives the full variable domain: NAGVMQNPRHLVRRRGQEARLRCSPMKGHSHVYWYRQLPEEGLKFMVYLQKENIIDESGMPKERFSAEFPKEGPSILRIQQVVRGDSAAYFCASSPRDSNYGYTFGSGTRLTVV.

This clonotype showed up just a few times. The gene calls are TRBV7-9 and TRBJ2-1; 15 bases are shared with TRBD2. The CDR3 consists of 19 residues. CDR1 and CDR2 from the germline V gene are SEHNR and FQNEAQ (reference sequence). The V segment lost 5 bases and the J segment 1 base; nucleotides outside the gene matches: 9. The CDR3 reads CASSAFLGLAGGSYNEQFF. In DNA, the CDR3 is TGTGCCAGCAGCGCTTTCCTGGGACTAGCGGGGGGTTCCTACAATGAGCAGTTCTTC.